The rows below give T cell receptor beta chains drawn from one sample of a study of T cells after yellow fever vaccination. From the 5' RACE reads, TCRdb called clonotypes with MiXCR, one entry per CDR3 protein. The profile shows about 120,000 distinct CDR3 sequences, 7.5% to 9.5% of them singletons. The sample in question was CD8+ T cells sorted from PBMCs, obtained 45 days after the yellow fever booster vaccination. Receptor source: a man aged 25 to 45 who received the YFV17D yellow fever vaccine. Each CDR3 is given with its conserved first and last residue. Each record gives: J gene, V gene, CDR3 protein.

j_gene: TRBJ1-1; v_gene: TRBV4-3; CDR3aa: CASSQDQGWNTEAFF
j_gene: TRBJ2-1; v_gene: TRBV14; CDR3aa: CASSPTRDRGYNEQFF
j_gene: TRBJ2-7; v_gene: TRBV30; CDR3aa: CAWGGLVEGVTYEQYF
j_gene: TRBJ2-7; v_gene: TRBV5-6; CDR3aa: CASSRGSGEQYF
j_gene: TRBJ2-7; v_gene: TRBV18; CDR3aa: CASSQTSTGRYEQYF
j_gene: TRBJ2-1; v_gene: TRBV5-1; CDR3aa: CASSLEFPYNEQFF
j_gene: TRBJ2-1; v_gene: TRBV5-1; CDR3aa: CASSLALAGGWDEQFF
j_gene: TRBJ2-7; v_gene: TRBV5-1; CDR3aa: CASSSPTDRAAYEQYF
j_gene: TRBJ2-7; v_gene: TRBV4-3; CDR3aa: CASSRGRGSVYEQYF
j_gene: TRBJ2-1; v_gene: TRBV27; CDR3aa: CASGPFAGSSYNEQFF
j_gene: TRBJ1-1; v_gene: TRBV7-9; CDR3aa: CASSLTPEAFF
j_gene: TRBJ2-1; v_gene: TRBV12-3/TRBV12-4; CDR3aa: CARPAAEQFF
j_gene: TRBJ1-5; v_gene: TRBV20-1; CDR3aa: CSAREGGPQHF
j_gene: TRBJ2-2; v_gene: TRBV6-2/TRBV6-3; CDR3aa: CASSWGQGVSAGELFF
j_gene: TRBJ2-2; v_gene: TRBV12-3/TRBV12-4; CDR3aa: CASSQQVPGELFF
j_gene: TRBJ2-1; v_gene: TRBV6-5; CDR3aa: CASSFDTASAPYNEQFF
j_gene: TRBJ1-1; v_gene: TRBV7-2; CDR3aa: CASSSGPPEAFF
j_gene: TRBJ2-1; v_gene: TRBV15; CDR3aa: CATSRGWTGGPDNEQFF
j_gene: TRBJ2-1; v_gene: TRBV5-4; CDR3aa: CASSLEVREGPVYEQFF
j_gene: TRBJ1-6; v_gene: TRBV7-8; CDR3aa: CASSLELGSPLHF
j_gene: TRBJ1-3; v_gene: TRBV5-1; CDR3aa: CASSLGQASGNTIYF
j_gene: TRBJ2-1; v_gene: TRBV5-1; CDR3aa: CASSTGTGNEQFF
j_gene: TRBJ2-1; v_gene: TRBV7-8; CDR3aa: CATKGHEQFF
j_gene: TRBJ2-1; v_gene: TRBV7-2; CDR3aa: CASSFSGILAGDNEQFF
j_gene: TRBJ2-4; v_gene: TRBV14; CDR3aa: CASSQPLSGGLNIQYF
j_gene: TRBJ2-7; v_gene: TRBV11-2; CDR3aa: CASSNRDRGPEQYF
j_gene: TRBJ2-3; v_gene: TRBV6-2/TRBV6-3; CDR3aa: CASRTGNTPTDTQYF
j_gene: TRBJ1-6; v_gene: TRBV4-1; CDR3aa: CASSQEGGMRSPLHF
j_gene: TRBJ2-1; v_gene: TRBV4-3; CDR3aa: CASSQEGKLFNEQFF
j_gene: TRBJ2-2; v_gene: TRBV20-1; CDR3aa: CSAREYITGELFF
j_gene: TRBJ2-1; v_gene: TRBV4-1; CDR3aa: CASSQDHATSGRGDEQFF